One TCR beta chain is described in this entry. The length of the CDR3 is 12 residues. Study processing details: Reference gene primer amplification yielded estimated nucleated cell counts. The repertoire was sequenced with immunoSEQ multiplex PCR; TCRdb's copy has only in-frame clones and lacks some. V, J and clone size are those of that table, while D and trimming were read from the DNA. The sample includes 150,000 or so clones, almost 80% of them seen just once. This entry belongs to a study of blood T cell repertoires in COVID-19. The overall study: T cells, B-cell-depleted T cells, or PBMCs supplied cDNA or gDNA.

Living in about two dozen US areas, the participants were between about 18 and 100 years of age. Symptom resolution, clearance, or two negative PCRs marked the recovered donors of Cohort 3. This clonotype was sampled from a woman aged 45-59 years who had recovered from COVID-19. The chain joins TRBV21-1 to TRBJ2-2; the table's D call TRBD1 went unverified against the DNA. TRBV21-1 is a pseudogene locus. Sequencing used PBMCs or T cells enriched from blood (not recorded which). CDR3 DNA: TGTGCCAGCGGGTGGGGGCCCGGGGAGCTGTTTTTT. It encodes CASGWGPGELFF.